These 30 T cell receptor beta chains originate from one sample sequenced in a study of OX40 agonist ivuxolimab in advanced cancers. Some clones are missing from TCRdb's copy, which holds only in-frame ones; the method was immunoSEQ multiplex PCR. The sample records 35,000 to 50,000 clones, more than 80% being singletons. The sample consisted of CD4+ or CD8+ T cells sorted from blood, taken in a trial of the OX40 agonist ivuxolimab. The receptors come from an adult with an advanced solid tumor such as melanoma, head and neck, liver or kidney cancer.

V gene TRBV6-6 combines with J gene TRBJ1-5, with 8 bases aligning to TRBD1. The ends lost 4 bases at V and 5 bases at J; junction bases unmatched: 4. Germline loops: CDR1 MNHNY, CDR2 SVGAGI (reference sequence). This CDR3 has 14 residues. The CDR3 here is CASSSQGGYQPQHF. As DNA, the CDR3 is TGTGCCAGCAGTTCACAGGGGGGATATCAGCCCCAGCATTTT.

The chain joins TRBV7-9 to TRBJ2-6; D tentatively fits TRBD1 or TRBD2 (5 bases each). V was trimmed by 4 bases and J by 1 base, leaving 14 bases between them. Per the germline V gene, CDR1 is SEHNR and CDR2 is FQNEAQ (reference sequence). The CDR3 consists of 17 residues. The CDR3 nucleotides read TGTGCCAGCAGCTCGCCGGGACGTCGATCTGGGGCCAACGTCCTGACTTTC. Translating it yields CASSSPGRRSGANVLTF.

CDR3 sequence reads: CASTNGQTLSYEQYF. For the CDR3, the DNA is TGTGCCAGCACCAATGGACAGACGCTCTCCTACGAGCAGTACTTC. The chain links TRBV6-5 to TRBJ2-7; the D gene is possibly TRBD1 (6 bases). Germline V gene lookup returns CDR1 MNHEY and CDR2 SVGAGI. V was pared by 7 bases and J by 0 bases, with 16 bases between. CDR3 length: 15 amino acids.

In this sample, this clone turned up a few times. The chain employs TRBV6-5 and TRBJ1-2; 10 nucleotides line up with TRBD1. This CDR3 spans 14 amino acids. Germline values: CDR1 MNHEY, CDR2 SVGAGI. V was clipped by 5 bases and J by 7 bases; unmatched bases: 7. CDR3 protein: CASSRATGGSGYTF. The CDR3 DNA follows: TGTGCCAGCAGTCGAGCGACAGGGGGCTCTGGCTACACCTTC.

This rearrangement joins TRBV19 to TRBJ2-4; D perhaps matches TRBD2 (6 bases). V lost 5 bases and J lost 1, with 18 bases in between. This CDR3 comprises 17 residues. Looked up from germline, CDR1 is LNHDA and CDR2 is SQIVND (reference sequence). The CDR3 here is CASSLRRWEAAKNIQYF. The DNA of the CDR3 is TGTGCCAGTAGTCTTAGGAGGTGGGAGGCGGCCAAAAACATTCAGTACTTC.

The chain employs TRBV28 and TRBJ1-2; D gene unclear. CDR3 size: 12 residues. Germline CDR1 is MDHEN and CDR2 is SYDVKM. Trimming took 4 bases from V and 5 from J, leaving 8 bases between them. CDR3 sequence reads: CASSSSGYGYTF. CDR3 DNA: TGTGCCAGCAGTTCCTCCGGATATGGCTACACCTTC.

This clone occurred a few times. The rearrangement joins TRBV7-9 to TRBJ2-4; 7 positions match TRBD2. J was trimmed by 0 bases and V by 1 base; bases with no gene match: 9. The CDR3 length is 18 residues. From germline, CDR1 is SEHNR and CDR2 FQNEAQ (reference sequence). CDR3 coding DNA: TGTGCCAGCAGCTTAGTGACGGGGGGAAACCTAGCCAAAAACATTCAGTACTTC. Translating gives CASSLVTGGNLAKNIQYF.

This clone was seen once. This chain links TRBV28 with TRBJ2-2, with 7 nucleotides matching TRBD2. This CDR3 has 14 residues. CDR1 and CDR2 (germline): MDHEN, SYDVKM. Unmatched junction bases numbered 3, after V lost 8 bases and J lost 0 bases. The CDR3 region has the DNA TGTGCCAGCGGAGCGGGATCGAACACCGGGGAGCTGTTTTTT. Its translation is CASGAGSNTGELFF.

The table lists this clone with a few counts. The gene calls are TRBV4-1 and TRBJ1-4; 8 nucleotides line up with TRBD1. CDR3 length: 19 residues. Trimming removed 4 bases from V and 4 bases from J; junction bases left unmatched: 17. From germline, CDR1 is MGHRA and CDR2 YSYEKL. CDR3 protein: CASSPHELRGRGDNEKLFF. The CDR3 DNA sequence: TGCGCCAGCAGCCCACACGAACTCAGGGGGCGCGGGGATAATGAAAAACTGTTTTTT.

This chain connects TRBV11-3 to TRBJ2-1; 7 bases map to TRBD1. Germline trimming cut 5 bases from V and 9 bases from J; bases unmatched to any gene: 10. The germline V gene encodes CDR1 SGHNT and CDR2 YENEEA. This CDR3 has 14 residues. The CDR3 coding sequence is TGTGCCAGCAGCCCAAACAGAGGGGGCGGTGAGCAGTTCTTC. This sequence encodes CASSPNRGGGEQFF.

This clone was detected once. This chain connects TRBV28 to TRBJ1-2; D possibly corresponds to TRBD1 (6 bases). From germline, CDR1 is MDHEN and CDR2 SYDVKM. Trimming removed 7 bases at V and 8 bases at J, with 17 bases between. This CDR3 spans 13 amino acids. The CDR3 sequence is CASTPGGGWGYTF. The CDR3 DNA sequence: TGTGCCAGCACTCCTGGCGGGGGCTGGGGCTACACCTTC.

The gene calls are TRBV25-1 and TRBJ2-1; no clear D. This CDR3 has 13 amino acids. The germline V gene encodes CDR1 MGHDK and CDR2 SYGVNS. The V end was cut by 3 bases, the J end by 5 bases, with 8 bases between. This CDR3 is CASSEAVDNEQFF. CDR3 in DNA: TGTGCCAGCAGTGAGGCAGTCGACAATGAGCAGTTCTTC.

The chain links TRBV7-2 to TRBJ2-1; 9 nucleotides match TRBD2. This CDR3 has 16 residues. With V trimmed by 0 bases and J by 7 bases, 7 bases remained unmatched. Germline V gene sequence: CDR1 SGHTA, CDR2 FQGNSA. The CDR3 here is CASSLAQGTSWNEQFF. In DNA, the CDR3 is TGTGCCAGCAGCTTAGCGCAGGGGACTAGCTGGAATGAGCAGTTCTTC.

The V call is TRBV19, the J call TRBJ2-5; TRBD1 matches 10 bases. With 11 bases clipped from V and 3 bases from J, the junction kept 6 bases outside the gene matches. The CDR3 contains 13 residues. Germline loops: CDR1 LNHDA, CDR2 SQIVND (reference sequence). CDR3 nucleotides: TGTGCCGCCCGAGGGACAGGGGAAGAGACCCAGTACTTC. Protein sequence: CAARGTGEETQYF. Filled out from reference TRBV19 and TRBJ2-5, the complete variable domain reads DGGITQSPKYLFRKEGQNVTLSCEQNLNHDAMYWYRQDPGQGLRLIYYSQIVNDFQKGDIAEGYSVSREKKESFPLTVTSAQKNPTAFYLCAARGTGEETQYFGPGTRLLVL.

The chain carries TRBV19 and TRBJ2-5; D possibly matches TRBD1 or TRBD2 (5 bases each). The CDR3 runs 16 residues. V lost 1 base and J 0 bases, leaving 12 bases between the germline ends. In germline, CDR1 is LNHDA, CDR2 SQIVND (reference sequence). The CDR3 here is CASSIGGTPYQETQYF. The CDR3 DNA follows: TGTGCCAGTAGTATAGGAGGGACCCCTTACCAAGAGACCCAGTACTTC. The variable domain in full, completed from reference TRBV19 and TRBJ2-5, reads DGGITQSPKYLFRKEGQNVTLSCEQNLNHDAMYWYRQDPGQGLRLIYYSQIVNDFQKGDIAEGYSVSREKKESFPLTVTSAQKNPTAFYLCASSIGGTPYQETQYFGPGTRLLVL.

The chain is built from TRBV30 and TRBJ1-1; possibly TRBD1 for D (5 bases). Germline values: CDR1 GTSNPN, CDR2 SVGIG (reference sequence). Trimming stripped 3 bases from V and 1 base from J, with 12 bases between. The CDR3 sequence is 14 residues long. CDR3 amino acids: CAWRKGRGNTEAFF. The CDR3 DNA reads as TGTGCCTGGAGGAAGGGAAGGGGGAACACTGAAGCTTTCTTT.

The chain joins TRBV11-2 to TRBJ2-6, with TRBD1 as a possible D gene (5 bases). The CDR3 sequence is 15 residues long. Trimming took off 5 bases at V and 2 bases at J, with 10 bases between the two ends. CDR1 is SGHAT and CDR2 is FQNNGV in the germline V gene. The CDR3 spells CASSTTEPGANVLTF. CDR3 sequence (DNA): TGTGCCAGCAGCACGACAGAACCTGGGGCCAACGTCCTGACTTTC.

The genes are TRBV11-2 and TRBJ1-1, with D maybe TRBD1 (5 bases). V lost 2 bases, J lost 3 bases, and 19 bases lay in between. Germline CDR1 and CDR2: SGHAT and FQNNGV. This CDR3 is 17 amino acids long. The CDR3 spells CASSLRPSGTPYTEAFF. CDR3 sequence (DNA): TGTGCCAGCAGCTTACGCCCCTCCGGGACGCCCTACACTGAAGCTTTCTTT.

The V and J genes are TRBV6-5 and TRBJ1-6, with 10 bases identical to TRBD1. The CDR3 is made up of 16 amino acids. Germline lookup yields CDR1 MNHEY and CDR2 SVGAGI. V lost 2 bases, J lost 8 bases, and 6 bases stayed unmatched. The CDR3 DNA sequence: TGTGCCAGCAGTTACGCGGCCGGGACAGGGGATTCACCCCTCCACTTT. The encoded protein is CASSYAAGTGDSPLHF.

The chain has TRBV29-1 and TRBJ1-2; D remains ambiguous. There are 11 residues in the CDR3. Between the trimmed V and J ends, which lost 7 bases and 8 bases, there was a span of 14 bases. Germline assignment: CDR1 SQVTM and CDR2 ANQGSEA. The CDR3 region has the DNA TGCAGCGGGTACCGGACGGAGGGCTACACCTTC. It codes for CSGYRTEGYTF.

V usage is TRBV27 and J usage is TRBJ1-1, with D tentatively TRBD1 (6 bases). Germline CDR1 reads MNHEY; CDR2 reads SMNVEV (reference sequence). This CDR3 is 16 amino acids long. V gave up 5 bases and J gave up 1 base, with 17 bases separating them. The CDR3 protein is CASSLGGGVRNTEAFF. The CDR3 DNA reads TGTGCCAGCAGTCTAGGGGGTGGGGTGAGGAACACTGAAGCTTTCTTT.

The chain has TRBV14 and TRBJ1-1, with D unresolved. V was trimmed by 4 bases and J by 1 base, leaving 10 bases between them. The germline V gene has CDR1 SGHDN and CDR2 FVKESK. There are 14 residues in the CDR3. The CDR3 DNA follows: TGTGCCAGCAGCCTATTACTGGAGAACACTGAAGCTTTCTTT. Amino acid sequence: CASSLLLENTEAFF.

The J gene is TRBJ2-1, the V gene TRBV29-1; TRBD1 matches at 10 bases. The V gene's germline CDR1 is SQVTM and CDR2 ANQGSEA. J gave up 5 bases and V 0 bases, and 13 bases lay outside the gene matches. This CDR3 has 18 amino acids. The CDR3 DNA reads TGCAGCGTTGAAGATCTTCGATTTTTCGGGACAGGGGACAATGAGCAGTTCTTC. It is translated as CSVEDLRFFGTGDNEQFF.

The genes are TRBV11-3 and TRBJ2-2; the D gene is possibly TRBD1 (5 bases). The CDR3 has 16 residues. V lost 0 bases and J lost 0, with 8 bases in between. CDR1 is SGHNT and CDR2 is YENEEA in the germline V gene. CDR3 in DNA: TGTGCCAGCAGCTTAGATTCAGGGCCGAACACCGGGGAGCTGTTTTTT. It codes for CASSLDSGPNTGELFF.

The J gene is TRBJ2-7, the V gene TRBV5-5; possibly TRBD2 for D (5 bases). V gave up 2 bases and J gave up 3 bases, with 9 bases separating them. Germline V gene lookup returns CDR1 SGHKS and CDR2 YYEKEE (reference sequence). CDR3 length: 13 residues. As DNA, the CDR3 is TGTGCCAGCAGCTTCCCCGGACTCTACGAGCAGTACTTC. Its translation: CASSFPGLYEQYF. The variable domain in full, with the rest retrieved from reference TRBV5-5 and TRBJ2-7, is DAGVTQSPTHLIKTRGQQVTLRCSPISGHKSVSWYQQVLGQGPQFIFQYYEKEERGRGNFPDRFSARQFPNYSSELNVNALLLGDSALYLCASSFPGLYEQYFGPGTRLTVT.

This chain connects TRBV5-6 to TRBJ1-2, with 7 bases identical to TRBD1. There are 15 residues in the CDR3. The junction had 6 bases not matched to a gene; V was cut back by 2 bases and J by 2 bases. Germline loops: CDR1 SGHDT, CDR2 YYEEEE. The CDR3 DNA is TGTGCCAGCAGCTTACAGGGGATTTCGAACTATGGCTACACCTTC. Translation: CASSLQGISNYGYTF.

The chain employs TRBV30 and TRBJ1-3, with 7 bases identical to TRBD1. Germline loops: CDR1 GTSNPN, CDR2 SVGIG (reference sequence). V shed 5 bases and J 2 bases; nucleotides not matched to a gene: 6. The CDR3 contains 14 residues. Written as DNA, the CDR3 is TGTGCCTGGTTTGAGACAGGGACTGGAAACACCATATATTTT. This gives the protein CAWFETGTGNTIYF.

Details on this clone: Other DNA sequences in the same sample also yield this CDR3. This chain links TRBV30 with TRBJ2-7, with D perhaps matching TRBD2 (5 bases). Trimming removed 1 base from V and 5 bases from J, with 9 bases in between. This CDR3 spans 12 amino acids. Germline V gene data show CDR1 as GTSNPN and CDR2 as SVGIG (reference sequence). CDR3 protein: CAWSGTGDEQYF. The CDR3 nucleotides are TGTGCCTGGAGTGGGACCGGGGACGAGCAGTACTTC.

The gene calls are TRBV6-5 and TRBJ2-7, with D possibly matching TRBD2 (6 bases). CDR1 is MNHEY and CDR2 is SVGAGI in the germline V gene. CDR3 length equals 15 residues. Between the trimmed V and J ends, which lost 0 bases and 3 bases, there was a span of 12 bases. The CDR3 coding sequence is TGTGCCAGCAGTTACTCCGGGACTGGGCTCTACGAGCAGTACTTC. Its protein is CASSYSGTGLYEQYF.

V usage is TRBV30 and J usage is TRBJ1-4; D remains unclear. V gave up 3 bases and J gave up 4 bases, with 18 bases separating them. The CDR3 is 16 residues long. Looked up from germline, CDR1 is GTSNPN and CDR2 is SVGIG (reference sequence). In nucleotides, the CDR3 is TGTGCCTGGAGGCCGATTACCCCGTCCTTTAATGAAAAACTGTTTTTT. It specifies CAWRPITPSFNEKLFF.